This is a list of T cell receptor beta chains from one sample in a study of cytomegalovirus exposure and HLA in healthy donors. Assay: immunoSEQ multiplex PCR; the TCRdb copy retains only in-frame clones and omits some. The data hold fewer than 250,000 clones, with over 65% observed a single time. Sequencing was carried out using PBMCs. The receptors shown here come from a man in his forties in good health and CMV-seronegative. Each CDR3 is given with its conserved first and last residue. A D gene is named only where the DNA matches it firmly. Clone size is stated in some rows and not others, as once, few, many or a class when expanded.

size,D,V,J,DNA,CDR3
few,TRBD1,TRBV2,TRBJ1-2,TGTGCCAGCAGTGAAATGACAGGGGGCGGCTATGGCTACACCTTC,CASSEMTGGGYGYTF
NA,NA,TRBV9,TRBJ2-2,TGTGCCAGCAGCGTAGAAGCCCGGGGGAAAAACACCGGGGAGCTGTTTTTT,CASSVEARGKNTGELFF
NA,TRBD1,TRBV9,TRBJ1-4,TGTGCCAGCACCCGAACGACAGGGAAAGACGAAAAACTGTTTTTT,CASTRTTGKDEKLFF
NA,NA,TRBV29-1,TRBJ2-3,TGCAGCGGGGTAGGCGGATCCCCAGATACGCAGTATTTT,CSGVGGSPDTQYF
few,NA,TRBV9,TRBJ1-2,TGTGCCAGCAGCGTAGGAGGGAGAGGCTACACCTTC,CASSVGGRGYTF
NA,TRBD1,TRBV7-3,TRBJ2-3,TGTGCCAGCAGCCCGACAGGGGGCCTCACAGATACGCAGTATTTT,CASSPTGGLTDTQYF
NA,NA,TRBV7-2,TRBJ1-1,TGTGCCAGCAGCTTAGGGCAAGTTCGCAGTGAAGCTTTCTTT,CASSLGQVRSEAFF
NA,TRBD2,TRBV19,TRBJ2-1,TGTGCCAGTAGTCCGCGGGAGAATGAGCAGTTCTTC,CASSPRENEQFF
few,NA,TRBV5-1,TRBJ1-1,TGCGCCAGCAGCTTTTCAGGGAACACTGAAGCTTTCTTT,CASSFSGNTEAFF
once,NA,TRBV15,TRBJ2-7,TGTGCCACCAGCAGAGATGGCCCCTACGAGCAGTACTTC,CATSRDGPYEQYF
NA,TRBD1,TRBV9,TRBJ1-3,TGTGCCAGCAGCGTGCTCCAGGGGGCTGGAAACACCATATATTTT,CASSVLQGAGNTIYF
NA,TRBD2,TRBV25-1,TRBJ2-6,TGTGCCAGCAGTGTGGGGGACTATGGGGCCAGCGTCCTGACTTTC,CASSVGDYGASVLTF
NA,NA,TRBV30,TRBJ2-7,TGTGCCTGGAGTTTGGCAGGCTACGAGCAGTACTTC,CAWSLAGYEQYF
few,TRBD1,TRBV10-3,TRBJ1-1,TGTGCCATCAGTGGTACCGGGACAGGGGTGACTGAAGCTTTCTTT,CAISGTGTGVTEAFF
NA,TRBD1,TRBV5-1,TRBJ2-1,TGCGCCAGCAGTTCCGGGACAGGGACCGGTGAGCAGTTCTTC,CASSSGTGTGEQFF
NA,NA,TRBV5-1,TRBJ1-5,TGCGCCAGCAGCTTGGAATCAGGGAGGAATCAGCCCCAGCATTTT,CASSLESGRNQPQHF
NA,NA,TRBV6-6,TRBJ1-5,TGTGCCAGCAGCCCCCGTGGCCCCCAGCATTTT,CASSPRGPQHF
NA,NA,TRBV5-6,TRBJ2-2,TGTGCCAGCAGCCCTCTAGGACAAACCGGGGAGCTGTTTTTT,CASSPLGQTGELFF
NA,TRBD2,TRBV5-4,TRBJ2-3,TGTGCCAGCAGCTTTCCTAGCGGGGGGGCCTCAGATACGCAGTATTTT,CASSFPSGGASDTQYF
NA,TRBD2,TRBV5-6,TRBJ2-3,TGTGCCAGCAGCTTGGAGGAGGGACTAGCGGGATGGGCAGATACGCAGTATTTT,CASSLEEGLAGWADTQYF
NA,NA,TRBV6-1,TRBJ2-7,TGTGCCAGCAGCCAGGGGGGCATCGGTGAGCAGTACTTC,CASSQGGIGEQYF
NA,TRBD1,TRBV20-1,TRBJ1-1,TGCAGTGGGGGGGGACAGGGGGAAGCTTTCTTT,CSGGGQGEAFF
NA,NA,TRBV7-9,TRBJ1-1,TGTGCCAGCAGCTTCATGGCCATGAACACTGAAGCTTTCTTT,CASSFMAMNTEAFF
once,TRBD1,TRBV7-7,TRBJ1-1,TGTGCCAGCAGATCTCCTCGACAGGGTTACGCTGAAGCTTTCTTT,CASRSPRQGYAEAFF
few,NA,TRBV27,TRBJ2-3,TGTGCCAGCAGCGTGCTAGGGAGCCCTAGCACAGATACGCAGTATTTT,CASSVLGSPSTDTQYF
once,NA,TRBV27,TRBJ2-2,TGTGCCAGCAGTTCACAGGAATCCACCGGGGAGCTGTTTTTT,CASSSQESTGELFF
few,TRBD1,TRBV18,TRBJ1-4,TGTGCCAGCTCACCCCCGAGGGCCGACAGGGAAAATGTAAAACTGTTTTTT,CASSPPRADRENVKLFF
NA,TRBD1,TRBV11-2,TRBJ2-7,TGTGCCAGCAGCTTAGGCAGGGGGCGCATCTACGAGCAGTACTTC,CASSLGRGRIYEQYF
NA,TRBD2,TRBV9,TRBJ2-1,TGTGCCAGCAGCGCCATGGGACTAGCGGGAGGGCTTATAGTAAATGAGCAGTTCTTC,CASSAMGLAGGLIVNEQFF